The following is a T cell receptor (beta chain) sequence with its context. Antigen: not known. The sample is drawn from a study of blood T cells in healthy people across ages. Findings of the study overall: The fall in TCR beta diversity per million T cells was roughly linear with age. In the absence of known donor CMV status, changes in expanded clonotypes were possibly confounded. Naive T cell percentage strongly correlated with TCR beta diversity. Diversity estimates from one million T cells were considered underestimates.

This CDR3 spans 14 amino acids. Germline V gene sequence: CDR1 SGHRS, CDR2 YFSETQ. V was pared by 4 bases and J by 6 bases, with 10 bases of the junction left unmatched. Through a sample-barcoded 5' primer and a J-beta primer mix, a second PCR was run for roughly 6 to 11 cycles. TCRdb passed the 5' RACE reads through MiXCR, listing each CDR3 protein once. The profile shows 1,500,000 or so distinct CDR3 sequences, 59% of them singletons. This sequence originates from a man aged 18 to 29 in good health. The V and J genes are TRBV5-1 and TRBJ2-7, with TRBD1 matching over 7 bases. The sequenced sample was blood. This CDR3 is CASSAETGPFEQYF. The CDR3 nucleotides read TGCGCCAGCAGCGCAGAGACAGGGCCCTTCGAGCAGTACTTC. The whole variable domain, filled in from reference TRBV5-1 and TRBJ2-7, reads KAGVTQTPRYLIKTRGQQVTLSCSPISGHRSVSWYQQTPGQGLQFLFEYFSETQRNKGNFPGRFSGRQFSNSRSEMNVSTLELGDSALYLCASSAETGPFEQYFGPGTRLTVT.